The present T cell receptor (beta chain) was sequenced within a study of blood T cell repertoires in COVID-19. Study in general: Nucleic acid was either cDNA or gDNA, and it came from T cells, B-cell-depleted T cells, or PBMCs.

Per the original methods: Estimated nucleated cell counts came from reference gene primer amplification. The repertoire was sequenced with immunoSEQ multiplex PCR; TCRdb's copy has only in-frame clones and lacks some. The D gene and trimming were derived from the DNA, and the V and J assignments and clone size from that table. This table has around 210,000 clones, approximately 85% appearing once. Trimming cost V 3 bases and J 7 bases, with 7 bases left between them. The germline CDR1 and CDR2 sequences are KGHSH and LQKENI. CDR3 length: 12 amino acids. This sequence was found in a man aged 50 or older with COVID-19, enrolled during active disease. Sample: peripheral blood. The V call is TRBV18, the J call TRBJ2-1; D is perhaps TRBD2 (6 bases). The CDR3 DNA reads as TGTGCCAGCTCACCGACTAGTAATGAGCAGTTCTTC. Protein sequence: CASSPTSNEQFF.